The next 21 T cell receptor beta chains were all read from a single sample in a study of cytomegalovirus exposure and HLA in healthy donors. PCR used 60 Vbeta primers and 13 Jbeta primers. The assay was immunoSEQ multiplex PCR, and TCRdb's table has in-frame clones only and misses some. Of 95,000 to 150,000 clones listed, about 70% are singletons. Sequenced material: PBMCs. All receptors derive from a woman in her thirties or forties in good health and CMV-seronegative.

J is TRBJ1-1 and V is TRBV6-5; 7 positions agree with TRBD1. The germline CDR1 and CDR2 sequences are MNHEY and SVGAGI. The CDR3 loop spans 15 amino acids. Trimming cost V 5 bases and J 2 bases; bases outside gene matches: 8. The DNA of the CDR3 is TGTGCCAGCAGTGGATTGGACAGGCCTAACACTGAAGCTTTCTTT. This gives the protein CASSGLDRPNTEAFF.

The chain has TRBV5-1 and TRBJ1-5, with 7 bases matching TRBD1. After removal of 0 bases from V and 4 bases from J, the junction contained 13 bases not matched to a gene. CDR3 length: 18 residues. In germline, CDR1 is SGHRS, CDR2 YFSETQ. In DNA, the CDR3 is TGCGCCAGCAGCTTGGATGGAGCGTCGTGGGACAGTAATCAGCCCCAGCATTTT. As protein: CASSLDGASWDSNQPQHF.

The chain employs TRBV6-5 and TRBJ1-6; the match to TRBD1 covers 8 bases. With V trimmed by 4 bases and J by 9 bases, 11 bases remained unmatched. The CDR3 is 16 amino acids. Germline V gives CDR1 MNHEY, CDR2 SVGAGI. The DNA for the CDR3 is TGTGCCAGCAGTTCCGGGATCAGGGGGCAAGGTTCACCCCTCCACTTT. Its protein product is CASSSGIRGQGSPLHF.

The CDR3 sequence: CASSLGMGTGGSPLHF. CDR3 nucleotides: TGTGCCAGCAGCTTAGGCATGGGGACAGGGGGCTCACCCCTCCACTTT. The chain has TRBV13 and TRBJ1-6, with TRBD1 matching over 12 bases. There are 16 residues in the CDR3. The V gene end was trimmed by 0 bases and the J gene end by 10 bases; junction bases not matched to a gene: 4. In germline, CDR1 is PRHDT, CDR2 FYEKMQ (reference sequence).

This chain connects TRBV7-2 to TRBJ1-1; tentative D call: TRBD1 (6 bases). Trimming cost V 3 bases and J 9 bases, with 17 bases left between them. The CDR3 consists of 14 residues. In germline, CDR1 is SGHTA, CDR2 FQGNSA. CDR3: CASSFRQRDTKAFF. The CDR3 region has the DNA TGTGCCAGCAGCTTTCGGCAAAGGGACACAAAAGCTTTCTTT.

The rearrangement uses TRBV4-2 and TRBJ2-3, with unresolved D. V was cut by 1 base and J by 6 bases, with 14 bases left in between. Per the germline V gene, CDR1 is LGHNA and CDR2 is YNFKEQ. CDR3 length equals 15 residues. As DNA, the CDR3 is TGTGCCAGCAGCCAAGGAGGCCAGAATGGGGATACGCAGTATTTT. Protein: CASSQGGQNGDTQYF.

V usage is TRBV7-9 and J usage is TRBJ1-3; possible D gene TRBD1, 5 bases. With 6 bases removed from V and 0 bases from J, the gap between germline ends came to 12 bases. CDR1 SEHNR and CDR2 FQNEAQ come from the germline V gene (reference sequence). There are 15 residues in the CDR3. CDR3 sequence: CASRSTGYSGNTIYF. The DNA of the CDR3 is TGTGCCAGCAGGTCCACAGGTTACTCTGGAAACACCATATATTTT.

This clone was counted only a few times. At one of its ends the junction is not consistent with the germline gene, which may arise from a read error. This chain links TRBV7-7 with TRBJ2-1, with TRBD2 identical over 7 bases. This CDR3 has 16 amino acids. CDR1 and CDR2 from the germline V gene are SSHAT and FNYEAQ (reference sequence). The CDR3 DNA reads TGTGCTAGCAGCCCCGGGAGGTTGACCAGTTACAATGAGCAGTTCTTC. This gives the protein CASSPGRLTSYNEQFF.

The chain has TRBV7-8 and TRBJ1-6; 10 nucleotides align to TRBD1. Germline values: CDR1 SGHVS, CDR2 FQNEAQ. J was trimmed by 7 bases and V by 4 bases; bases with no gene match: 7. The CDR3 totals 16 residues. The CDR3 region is CASSSGQGFRNSPLHF. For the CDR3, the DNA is TGTGCCAGCAGCTCGGGACAGGGGTTTAGAAATTCACCCCTCCACTTT.

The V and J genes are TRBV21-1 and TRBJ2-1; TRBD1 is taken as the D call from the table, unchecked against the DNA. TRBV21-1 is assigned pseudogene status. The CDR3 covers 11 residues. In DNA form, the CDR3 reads TGTGCCAGCAGCATACGACAAGGGCAGTTCTTC. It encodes CASSIRQGQFF.

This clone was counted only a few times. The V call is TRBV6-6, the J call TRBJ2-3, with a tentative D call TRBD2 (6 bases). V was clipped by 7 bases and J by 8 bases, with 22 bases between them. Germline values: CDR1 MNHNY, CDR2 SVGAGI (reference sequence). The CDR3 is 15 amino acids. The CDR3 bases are TGTGCCAGCACTATTGATACGGGAGTGAAGGGTACGCAGTATTTT. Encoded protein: CASTIDTGVKGTQYF.

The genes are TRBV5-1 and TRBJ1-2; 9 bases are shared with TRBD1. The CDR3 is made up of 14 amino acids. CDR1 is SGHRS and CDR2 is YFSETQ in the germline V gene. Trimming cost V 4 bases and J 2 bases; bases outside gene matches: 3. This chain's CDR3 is CASSIGQGNYGYTF. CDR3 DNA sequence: TGCGCCAGCAGCATCGGACAGGGGAACTATGGCTACACCTTC.

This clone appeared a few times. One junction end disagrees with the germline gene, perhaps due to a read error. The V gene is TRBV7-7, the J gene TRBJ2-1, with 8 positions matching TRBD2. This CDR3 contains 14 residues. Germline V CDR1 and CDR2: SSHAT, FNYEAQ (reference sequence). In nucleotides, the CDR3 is TGTGCTAGCAGCTTAGCCGGGACTAGAAATGAGCAGTTCTTC. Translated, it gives CASSLAGTRNEQFF.

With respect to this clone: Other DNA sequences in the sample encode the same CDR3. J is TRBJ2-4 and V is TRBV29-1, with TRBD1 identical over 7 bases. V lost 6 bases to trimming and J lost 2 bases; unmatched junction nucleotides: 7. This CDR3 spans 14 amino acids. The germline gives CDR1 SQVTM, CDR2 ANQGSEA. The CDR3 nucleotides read TGCAGCGTCTACAGGGGTGTAACCAAAAACATTCAGTACTTC. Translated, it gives CSVYRGVTKNIQYF.

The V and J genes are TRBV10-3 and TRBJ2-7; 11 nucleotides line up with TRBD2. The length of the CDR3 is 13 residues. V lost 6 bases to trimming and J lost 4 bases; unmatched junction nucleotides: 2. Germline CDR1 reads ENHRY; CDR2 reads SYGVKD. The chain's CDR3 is CAIRLAGAYEQYF. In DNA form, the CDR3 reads TGTGCCATCAGACTAGCGGGGGCTTACGAGCAGTACTTC.

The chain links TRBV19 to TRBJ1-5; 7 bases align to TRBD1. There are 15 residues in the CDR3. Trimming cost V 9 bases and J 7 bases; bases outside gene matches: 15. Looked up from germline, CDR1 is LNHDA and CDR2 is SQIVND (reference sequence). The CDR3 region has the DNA TGTGCCAGCAGAGATGCAGGGGGATCAGGACAGCCCCAGCATTTT. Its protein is CASRDAGGSGQPQHF.

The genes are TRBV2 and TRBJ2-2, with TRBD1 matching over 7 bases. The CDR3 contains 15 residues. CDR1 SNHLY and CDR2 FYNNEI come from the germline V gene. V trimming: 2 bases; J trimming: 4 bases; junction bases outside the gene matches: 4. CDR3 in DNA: TGTGCCAGCAGTGAATACGAGGGGGCCACCGGGGAGCTGTTTTTT. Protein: CASSEYEGATGELFF.

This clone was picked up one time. Here the CDR3 reads CASSLDRGWGGTSSGNTIYF. The CDR3 region has the DNA TGTGCCAGCAGCTTAGATCGAGGCTGGGGCGGGACCAGCTCTGGAAACACCATATATTTT. The V and J genes are TRBV11-2 and TRBJ1-3; D may be TRBD1 (5 bases). The germline V gene has CDR1 SGHAT and CDR2 FQNNGV. This CDR3 has 20 amino acids. Trimming took 0 bases from V and 0 from J, leaving 21 bases between them.

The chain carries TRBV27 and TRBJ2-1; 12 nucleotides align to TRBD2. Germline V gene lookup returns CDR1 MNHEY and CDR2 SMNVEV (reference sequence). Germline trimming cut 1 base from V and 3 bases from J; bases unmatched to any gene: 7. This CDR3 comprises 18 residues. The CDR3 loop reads CASSLWASGRALYNEQFF. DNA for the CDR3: TGTGCCAGCAGTTTATGGGCTAGCGGGAGGGCCCTCTACAATGAGCAGTTCTTC.

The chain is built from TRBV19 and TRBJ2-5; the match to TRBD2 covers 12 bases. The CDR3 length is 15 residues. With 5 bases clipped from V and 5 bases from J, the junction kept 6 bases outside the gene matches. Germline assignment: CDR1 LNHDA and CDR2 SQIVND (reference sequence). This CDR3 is CASSFGLAGTETQYF. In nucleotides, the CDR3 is TGTGCCAGTAGTTTCGGACTAGCGGGAACGGAGACCCAGTACTTC.

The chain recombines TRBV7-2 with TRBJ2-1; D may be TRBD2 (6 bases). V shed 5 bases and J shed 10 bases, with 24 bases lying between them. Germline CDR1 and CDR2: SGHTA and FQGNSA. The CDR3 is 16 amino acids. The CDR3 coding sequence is TGTGCCAGCAGCCCGATGGGCGGGGCTAGCTATGGGGAGCAGTTCTTC. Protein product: CASSPMGGASYGEQFF.